The 25 T cell receptor beta chains below come from one sample, sequenced in a study of beta chain features in type 1 diabetes. The whole isolated RNA underwent reverse transcription, so sequencing captured expressed TCRB transcripts. TCRdb's table, derived via immunoSEQ multiplex PCR, lists solely in-frame clones and lacks some. The table has roughly 350,000 clones, 9.5% to 12% seen once. Sequenced sample: naive CD4+ T cells from blood. These receptors were collected from a woman in her 30s in good health.

The chain recombines TRBV29-1 with TRBJ2-7; TRBD2 agrees at 8 bases. Germline trimming cut 6 bases from V and 6 bases from J; bases unmatched to any gene: 13. Germline V gene data show CDR1 as SQVTM and CDR2 as ANQGSEA. The CDR3 extends over 14 amino acids. The CDR3 protein is CSVSVVGRAGEQYF. In DNA, the CDR3 is TGCAGCGTGTCAGTTGTCGGGAGGGCCGGCGAGCAGTACTTC.

The rearrangement uses TRBV2 and TRBJ2-7; TRBD1 is a possible D gene (5 bases). V lost 9 bases and J lost 2, with 14 bases in between. CDR3 length: 13 amino acids. CDR1 and CDR2 from the germline V gene are SNHLY and FYNNEI. CDR3 in amino acids: CASSRGLAYEQYF. CDR3 sequence (DNA): TGTGCCAGTTCAAGGGGCCTAGCCTACGAGCAGTACTTC.

The rearrangement links TRBV28 to TRBJ1-2; D is unclear. The ends were cut back, 6 bases at V and 8 bases at J, with 16 bases in the middle. There are 13 residues in the CDR3. The V gene's germline CDR1 is MDHEN and CDR2 SYDVKM. The CDR3 here is CASSTTKAGGYTF. CDR3 DNA sequence: TGTGCCAGCAGCACGACGAAGGCGGGAGGCTACACCTTC.

The CDR3 here is CASSPFDRGSGNQPQHF. In DNA, the CDR3 is TGTGCCAGCTCACCTTTTGACAGGGGGTCGGGCAATCAGCCCCAGCATTTT. The V gene is TRBV18, the J gene TRBJ1-5; 9 nucleotides line up with TRBD1. Germline loops: CDR1 KGHSH, CDR2 LQKENI. After removal of 3 bases from V and 2 bases from J, the junction contained 8 bases not matched to a gene. The CDR3 spans 17 residues.

The chain is built from TRBV28 and TRBJ2-1; maybe TRBD1 (5 bases). CDR1 MDHEN and CDR2 SYDVKM come from the germline V gene. The CDR3 contains 11 residues. The V end was cut by 7 bases, the J end by 6 bases, with 7 bases between. The CDR3 sequence: CASTGFNEQFF. The CDR3 DNA reads TGTGCCAGCACAGGGTTCAATGAGCAGTTCTTC.

The CDR3 region has the DNA TGTGCCAGCAGCTTTAGTGGGGGGGCTGTGCAGTTCTTC. It yields the protein CASSFSGGAVQFF. The V gene is TRBV7-2, the J gene TRBJ2-1; maybe TRBD2 (7 bases). V gave up 3 bases and J gave up 12 bases, with 15 bases separating them. Germline CDR1 and CDR2: SGHTA and FQGNSA. The CDR3 runs to 13 residues.

The V call is TRBV5-5, the J call TRBJ2-5; 8 bases line up with TRBD2. J was trimmed by 4 bases and V by 2 bases; bases with no gene match: 4. This CDR3 has 14 residues. Germline assignment: CDR1 SGHKS and CDR2 YYEKEE (reference sequence). The CDR3 bases are TGTGCCAGCAGCTTAGGACTAGCAGGAGAGACCCAGTACTTC. The encoded protein is CASSLGLAGETQYF.

This clone was seen only a few times. The chain links TRBV6-5 to TRBJ1-2; 9 bases map to TRBD1. Losses at the gene ends were 5 bases for V and 8 bases for J; bases not matched to a gene: 12. Germline CDR1 is MNHEY and CDR2 is SVGAGI. This CDR3 region has 15 residues. CDR3 region: CASSNTGTGYDGYTF. The CDR3, as DNA: TGTGCCAGCAGTAACACCGGGACAGGGTACGACGGCTACACCTTC.

The chain joins TRBV19 to TRBJ2-5, with 15 nucleotides matching TRBD2. V shed 5 bases and J 5 bases; nucleotides not matched to a gene: 9. The germline gives CDR1 LNHDA, CDR2 SQIVND (reference sequence). The CDR3 length is 17 residues. The DNA for the CDR3 is TGTGCCAGTAGTCTGGGACTAGCGGGAGGTTTCCGGGAGACCCAGTACTTC. Its protein is CASSLGLAGGFRETQYF.

The V call is TRBV7-2, the J call TRBJ1-5; possibly TRBD1 for D (6 bases). Trimming took 5 bases from V and 4 from J, leaving 18 bases between them. From germline, CDR1 is SGHTA and CDR2 FQGNSA. This CDR3 spans 16 amino acids. The CDR3 is CASSKTAGATNQPQHF. CDR3 in DNA: TGTGCCAGCAGCAAAACGGCAGGGGCCACTAATCAGCCCCAGCATTTT.

This clone was detected only a few times. The V and J genes are TRBV7-3 and TRBJ2-2; tentatively, D is TRBD1 (5 bases). CDR1 SGHTA and CDR2 FQGTGA come from the germline V gene. The CDR3 spans 16 residues. The ends were cut back, 8 bases at V and 4 bases at J, with 20 bases in the middle. CDR3 loop: CASAQGQGFRTGELFF. CDR3 nucleotide sequence: TGTGCCAGCGCCCAGGGTCAGGGTTTTCGCACCGGGGAGCTGTTTTTT.

A few counts support this clone. The chain employs TRBV6-6 and TRBJ1-3; perhaps TRBD1 as D (6 bases). The CDR3 is 15 amino acids. Trimming shortened V by 6 bases and J by 0 bases, and 12 bases separated the two germline ends. Germline CDR1 MNHNY, CDR2 SVGAGI (reference sequence). The DNA for the CDR3 is TGTGCCAGCAGGACAGGTCCCGACTCTGGAAACACCATATATTTT. It translates to CASRTGPDSGNTIYF.

Worth noting for this clone: Additional DNA sequences in this sample encode the identical CDR3. The rearrangement uses TRBV5-1 and TRBJ2-1; 10 bases map to TRBD2. The germline CDR1 and CDR2 sequences are SGHRS and YFSETQ. The CDR3 is 16 residues long. The trim removed 2 bases at V and 0 bases at J, leaving 2 bases unmatched. The CDR3 bases are TGCGCCAGCAGCTTACCTAGCGGGAGCTCCTACAATGAGCAGTTCTTC. It codes for CASSLPSGSSYNEQFF.

This clone occurred a few times. The chain carries TRBV4-2 and TRBJ2-7; perhaps TRBD1 as D (5 bases). The CDR3 covers 14 residues. Germline V gene data show CDR1 as LGHNA and CDR2 as YNFKEQ. Trimming cost V 2 bases and J 2 bases, with 10 bases left between them. CDR3 region: CASSQRAGTYEQYF. CDR3 nucleotide sequence: TGTGCCAGCAGCCAAAGGGCAGGGACCTACGAGCAGTACTTC.

This chain joins TRBV7-2 and TRBJ2-1, with 16 bases identical to TRBD2. The CDR3 contains 17 residues. Germline CDR1 is SGHTA and CDR2 is FQGNSA. Unmatched junction bases numbered 8, after V lost 0 bases and J lost 12 bases. CDR3 in amino acids: CASSLASSGTSGRVQFF. For the CDR3, the DNA is TGTGCCAGCAGCTTAGCCAGTTCCGGGACTAGCGGGAGGGTGCAGTTCTTC.

Only a few counts were recorded for this clone. This rearrangement joins TRBV7-3 to TRBJ2-1, with D possibly TRBD2 on 5 matching bases. The CDR3 extends over 15 amino acids. Germline CDR1 reads SGHTA; CDR2 reads FQGTGA. Trimming removed 6 bases at V and 4 bases at J, with 16 bases between. CDR3 amino acids: CASSRDRGSYNEQFF. For the CDR3, the DNA is TGTGCCAGCAGTCGAGATCGCGGGTCGTACAATGAGCAGTTCTTC.

This clone was seen a handful of times. This chain connects TRBV4-3 to TRBJ2-2; a weak D match, TRBD2 (6 bases). Germline V gives CDR1 LGHNA, CDR2 YSLEER. CDR3 length: 16 amino acids. V was pared by 3 bases and J by 1 base, with 12 bases between. In DNA, the CDR3 is TGCGCCAGCAGCCAGGGGGGAATACTGAACACCGGGGAGCTGTTTTTT. Residues: CASSQGGILNTGELFF.

The rearrangement joins TRBV5-1 to TRBJ2-1; tentatively, D is TRBD1 (6 bases). The ends were cut back, 0 bases at V and 1 base at J, with 8 bases in the middle. Germline values: CDR1 SGHRS, CDR2 YFSETQ. The CDR3 extends over 15 amino acids. This CDR3 is CASSLVGGSYNEQFF. The DNA of the CDR3 is TGCGCCAGCAGCTTGGTAGGGGGTTCCTACAATGAGCAGTTCTTC.

This clone turned up a few times. This sequence joins TRBV19 and TRBJ2-3; 9 bases line up with TRBD1. CDR3 length equals 13 residues. V gave up 6 bases and J gave up 14 bases; unmatched junction bases: 12. CDR1 and CDR2 from the germline V gene are LNHDA and SQIVND (reference sequence). The CDR3, as DNA: TGTGCCAGTAGCCCCCGGGACAGGGACGTCTGGTATTTT. The encoded protein is CASSPRDRDVWYF. Full variable domain (outside the CDR3, taken from reference TRBV19 and TRBJ2-3): DGGITQSPKYLFRKEGQNVTLSCEQNLNHDAMYWYRQDPGQGLRLIYYSQIVNDFQKGDIAEGYSVSREKKESFPLTVTSAQKNPTAFYLCASSPRDRDVWYFGPGTRLTVL.

The chain uses TRBV11-3 and TRBJ2-1; D remains ambiguous. This CDR3 is built from 15 residues. The germline V gene encodes CDR1 SGHNT and CDR2 YENEEA. Trimming cost V 7 bases and J 4 bases, with 17 bases left between them. The CDR3 DNA reads as TGTGCCAGCACCAAATCCGAGATCGCTTACAATGAGCAGTTCTTC. Its protein product is CASTKSEIAYNEQFF.

The chain couples TRBV28 to TRBJ1-2; no firm D call. Trimming cost V 3 bases and J 3 bases, with 14 bases left between them. The CDR3 is 15 amino acids. Germline CDR1 and CDR2: MDHEN and SYDVKM. CDR3 coding DNA: TGTGCCAGCAGTTTTCCCCCACGAGCGGACTATGGCTACACCTTC. The encoded protein is CASSFPPRADYGYTF.

This clone appeared a few times. This chain joins TRBV7-3 and TRBJ2-1; TRBD2 matches at 9 bases. Germline trimming cut 0 bases from V and 7 bases from J; bases unmatched to any gene: 1. CDR3 length: 14 residues. Germline CDR1 and CDR2: SGHTA and FQGTGA. The CDR3: CASSLTTSGNEQFF. CDR3 DNA: TGTGCCAGCAGCTTAACAACTAGCGGGAATGAGCAGTTCTTC.

A few counts support this clone. This same CDR3 is encoded by further DNA sequences in the sample. CDR3 in amino acids: CSVDRGNTGELFF. For the CDR3, the DNA is TGCAGCGTTGACCGGGGGAACACCGGGGAGCTGTTTTTT. The chain carries TRBV29-1 and TRBJ2-2, with D perhaps TRBD2 (5 bases). CDR3 length: 13 residues. V lost 3 bases, J lost 1 base, and 6 bases lay in between. Looked up from germline, CDR1 is SQVTM and CDR2 is ANQGSEA.

This chain uses TRBV25-1 with TRBJ2-5; tentative D call: TRBD2 (6 bases). From germline, CDR1 is MGHDK and CDR2 SYGVNS. V was trimmed by 4 bases and J by 2 bases, leaving 8 bases between them. The CDR3 extends over 13 amino acids. CDR3 in DNA: TGTGCCAGCAGTGTGGGGGGTCAAGAGACCCAGTACTTC. Translating gives CASSVGGQETQYF.

This clone showed up just a few times. The CDR3 reads CASSGTPYSYEQYF. Written as DNA, the CDR3 is TGTGCCAGCAGCGGGACACCCTACTCCTACGAGCAGTACTTC. V is TRBV28 and J is TRBJ2-7, with D tentatively TRBD1 (6 bases). Trimming took off 6 bases at V and 0 bases at J, with 12 bases between the two ends. CDR1 and CDR2 (germline): MDHEN, SYDVKM. This CDR3 region has 14 residues.